The 6 T cell receptor beta chains presented below share a single source sample, sequenced in a study of memory CD8 T cells in hepatitis C reinfection. Here immunoSEQ multiplex PCR was the method, and the copy in TCRdb shows in-frame clones only, minus some. The profile shows roughly 43,000 clones, 70% to 90% of them singletons. The time point is: peak reinfection, 3 to 8 weeks after reinfection detection. No in vitro expansion preceded TCR sequencing of the sorted cells. The specimen sequenced was naive CD8+ T cells sorted from blood. All receptors derive from a man between 18 and 29 years old with hepatitis C virus infection.

This chain connects TRBV4-1 to TRBJ1-1; a weak D match, TRBD1 (5 bases). V lost 3 bases and J 1 base, leaving 9 bases between the germline ends. The CDR3 totals 14 residues. Germline CDR1 MGHRA, CDR2 YSYEKL. CDR3 amino acids: CASSQNTGNTEAFF. The CDR3 bases are TGCGCCAGCAGCCAGAATACAGGGAACACTGAAGCTTTCTTT.

The chain is built from TRBV7-8 and TRBJ1-5, with 7 bases identical to TRBD1. Germline assignment: CDR1 SGHVS and CDR2 FQNEAQ. This CDR3 spans 16 amino acids. V was pared by 0 bases and J by 5 bases, with 7 bases of the junction left unmatched. The CDR3 sequence: CASSLASGTEYQPQHF. The CDR3 DNA is TGTGCCAGCAGCTTAGCATCCGGGACAGAGTATCAGCCCCAGCATTTT.

In this sample, this clone turned up once. The chain uses TRBV7-9 and TRBJ1-2; D is perhaps TRBD1 (5 bases). CDR1 is SEHNR, CDR2 FQNEAQ, per germline (reference sequence). Trimming removed 5 bases at V and 0 bases at J, with 10 bases between. CDR3 length: 14 residues. CDR3 protein: CASSPREANYGYTF. In nucleotides, the CDR3 is TGTGCCAGCAGCCCCAGGGAGGCTAACTATGGCTACACCTTC.

This clone appeared a few times. The chain is built from TRBV7-9 and TRBJ2-6; no clear D. The CDR3 consists of 11 residues. Trimming shortened V by 10 bases and J by 4 bases, and 5 bases separated the two germline ends. In germline, CDR1 is SEHNR, CDR2 FQNEAQ (reference sequence). This CDR3 reads CATTGANVLTF. The CDR3 nucleotides read TGTGCCACGACAGGGGCCAACGTCCTGACTTTC.

DNA of the CDR3: TGTGCCAGCAGTATGGGACAAGGGTATACGGAGCTGTTTTTT. It is translated as CASSMGQGYTELFF. The V call is TRBV27, the J call TRBJ2-2; D perhaps matches TRBD1 (6 bases). The germline gives CDR1 MNHEY, CDR2 SMNVEV (reference sequence). The CDR3 has 14 residues. Trimming removed 5 bases at V and 10 bases at J, with 17 bases between.

The rearrangement uses TRBV6-5 and TRBJ1-1; tentative D call: TRBD1 (6 bases). Per the germline V gene, CDR1 is MNHEY and CDR2 is SVGAGI. The CDR3 has 13 residues. V dropped 6 bases and J dropped 6 bases, with 14 bases sitting between them. The CDR3 spells CASRIQGLSEAFF. CDR3 DNA sequence: TGTGCCAGCAGAATACAGGGTCTGTCTGAAGCTTTCTTT.